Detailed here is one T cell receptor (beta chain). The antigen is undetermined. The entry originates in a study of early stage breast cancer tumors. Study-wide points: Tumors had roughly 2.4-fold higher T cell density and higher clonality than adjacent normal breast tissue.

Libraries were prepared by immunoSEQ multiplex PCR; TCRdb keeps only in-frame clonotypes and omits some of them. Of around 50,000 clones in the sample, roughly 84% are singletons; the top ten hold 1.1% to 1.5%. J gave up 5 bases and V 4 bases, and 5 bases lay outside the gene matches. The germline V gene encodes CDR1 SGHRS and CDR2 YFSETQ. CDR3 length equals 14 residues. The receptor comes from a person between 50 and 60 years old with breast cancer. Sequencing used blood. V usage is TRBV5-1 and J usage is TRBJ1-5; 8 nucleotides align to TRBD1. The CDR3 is CASSPWTGYQPQHF. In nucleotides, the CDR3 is TGCGCCAGCAGCCCCTGGACAGGGTATCAGCCCCAGCATTTT.